These 9 T cell receptor beta chains originate from one sample sequenced in a study of CD8 T cells in ankylosing spondylitis (dated by TCRdb to between 2016 and 2019). Library creation used 5' RACE. Data came from an Illumina HiSeq 2500. TCRdb applied fastp at Q25 and MiXCR to the public reads, then kept only in-frame beta chains. Each record represents a unique CDR3 protein, reported with the most common genes and DNA among its rows. Present in this sample are 8,500 to 10,000 distinct CDR3 sequences, approximately 5.9% of which were seen just once. About two fifths of the sample is in the top ten clones. The specimen was blood, either unsorted or a sorted T cell fraction (not recorded which). These receptors were obtained from a female donor with ankylosing spondylitis or in good health (not recorded which).

This clonotype has a count of ten or more. This chain links TRBV9 with TRBJ2-7; 10 bases fit TRBD1. Germline lookup yields CDR1 SGDLS and CDR2 YYNGEE. Germline trimming cut 4 bases from V and 7 bases from J; bases unmatched to any gene: 11. The CDR3 loop spans 15 amino acids. The CDR3 bases are TGTGCCAGCAGCCCAGGGGACAGGGGAAGGCAGGAGCAGTACTTC. It yields the protein CASSPGDRGRQEQYF.

This clonotype was picked up many times. V usage is TRBV9 and J usage is TRBJ2-7; D is possibly TRBD2 (5 bases). This CDR3 is built from 14 residues. V lost 0 bases and J lost 2, with 9 bases in between. The germline V gene has CDR1 SGDLS and CDR2 YYNGEE. The CDR3 DNA is TGTGCCAGCAGCGTAGAGCGGACCCCCTACGAGCAGTACTTC. Its translation is CASSVERTPYEQYF.

The rearrangement links TRBV9 to TRBJ2-5, with TRBD1 matching 12 bases. This CDR3 spans 16 amino acids. From germline, CDR1 is SGDLS and CDR2 YYNGEE. V dropped 3 bases and J dropped 2; count of bases not matched to a gene: 5. The CDR3 is CASSGGTGGPQETQYF. CDR3 coding DNA: TGTGCCAGCAGCGGAGGGACAGGGGGCCCTCAAGAGACCCAGTACTTC.

This clonotype was observed at least ten times. The V and J genes are TRBV9 and TRBJ1-2; D gene uncertain. The CDR3 has 13 amino acids. V was shortened by 0 bases and J by 6 bases, with 9 bases between the two germline ends. CDR1 is SGDLS and CDR2 is YYNGEE in the germline V gene. As DNA, the CDR3 is TGTGCCAGCAGCGTAGGACACGAGAATGGCTACACCTTC. This encodes CASSVGHENGYTF.

This clonotype occurred a few times. V is TRBV9 and J is TRBJ2-3; possible D gene TRBD2, 5 bases. Germline V gene data show CDR1 as SGDLS and CDR2 as YYNGEE. The ends were cut back, 4 bases at V and 8 bases at J, with 11 bases in the middle. The CDR3 runs to 12 residues. CDR3 DNA sequence: TGTGCCAGCAGCCCCAGCGGTGGTACGCAGTATTTT. It codes for CASSPSGGTQYF.

There are many counts of this clonotype. The chain combines TRBV9 with TRBJ1-4, with D possibly matching TRBD1 (6 bases). The CDR3 runs 13 residues. Germline CDR1 is SGDLS and CDR2 is YYNGEE. Trimming shortened V by 3 bases and J by 4 bases, and 7 bases separated the two germline ends. As DNA, the CDR3 is TGTGCCAGCAGCGGACAGGTTAATGAAAAACTGTTTTTT. Its translation: CASSGQVNEKLFF.

This clonotype was observed at least ten times. The chain combines TRBV9 with TRBJ1-3; D gene unclear. The CDR3 has 14 residues. Trimming removed 6 bases from V and 2 bases from J, with 12 bases in between. CDR1 and CDR2 from the germline V gene are SGDLS and YYNGEE. CDR3 in amino acids: CASTPREAGNTIYF. CDR3 sequence (DNA): TGTGCCAGCACCCCTAGGGAAGCTGGAAACACCATATATTTT.

The chain is built from TRBV9 and TRBJ2-7; 9 bases are shared with TRBD2. The length of the CDR3 is 15 residues. Germline V gene data show CDR1 as SGDLS and CDR2 as YYNGEE. V shed 2 bases, J shed 4 bases, and the junction held 7 bases outside the gene matches. CDR3 coding DNA: TGTGCCAGCAGCGTTTCCGCGGGAGGGATGTACGAGCAGTACTTC. Its translation: CASSVSAGGMYEQYF.

This clonotype was counted many times. This chain links TRBV9 with TRBJ2-2; D unclear. Per germline, CDR1 SGDLS and CDR2 YYNGEE. V was pared by 3 bases and J by 1 base, with 4 bases between. The CDR3 has 13 residues. CDR3 sequence: CASSDRNTGELFF. The CDR3 coding sequence is TGTGCCAGCAGCGACAGGAACACCGGGGAGCTGTTTTTT.